What follows are 6 T cell receptor beta chains derived from one specimen sequenced in a study of blood T cell repertoires in COVID-19. Measured with immunoSEQ multiplex PCR; TCRdb has only the in-frame clones, and not every one. The sample records hundreds of thousands of clones, 70% to 90% being singletons. The sample was PBMCs or T cells enriched from blood (not recorded which). The receptors come from a woman between 40 and 50 years old who had recovered from COVID-19.

The chain combines TRBV28 with TRBJ2-6; D not resolved. This CDR3 is built from 14 residues. V lost 8 bases to trimming and J lost 2 bases, with 10 bases between them. The germline gives CDR1 MDHEN, CDR2 SYDVKM. This chain's CDR3 is CASHTYAGANVLTF. The CDR3 DNA follows: TGTGCCAGCCATACTTACGCTGGGGCCAACGTCCTGACTTTC.

The gene calls are TRBV6-6 and TRBJ1-1; D uncertain. V shed 8 bases and J shed 0 bases, with 7 bases lying between them. CDR1 and CDR2 from the germline V gene are MNHNY and SVGAGI (reference sequence). CDR3 size: 12 residues. The CDR3 region is CASGNMNTEAFF. The CDR3 DNA sequence: TGTGCCAGCGGCAACATGAACACTGAAGCTTTCTTT.

The CDR3 nucleotides are TGTGCCAGCAGCAAAGGAGCCGTGGGCAATCAGCCCCAGCATTTT. The encoded protein is CASSKGAVGNQPQHF. This chain links TRBV6-2 or TRBV6-3 with TRBJ1-5; D gene ambiguous. The CDR3 has 15 residues. V lost 6 bases and J lost 2, with 14 bases in between. The V gene's germline CDR1 is MNHEY and CDR2 SVGEGT.

V is TRBV2 and J is TRBJ2-6; D remains unclear. Germline V gene sequence: CDR1 SNHLY, CDR2 FYNNEI. V was trimmed by 3 bases and J by 0 bases, leaving 6 bases between them. The CDR3 totals 15 residues. The CDR3 DNA sequence: TGTGCCAGCAGTGACCTAAACTCTGGGGCCAACGTCCTGACTTTC. Its translation is CASSDLNSGANVLTF.

This clone was seen repeatedly, ten times or more. This chain joins TRBV4-3 and TRBJ2-1; 9 bases are a match to TRBD2. The germline gives CDR1 LGHNA, CDR2 YSLEER. V gave up 0 bases and J gave up 6 bases; unmatched junction bases: 6. CDR3 size: 16 residues. CDR3 in DNA: TGCGCCAGCAGCCAAGATCGGGCGACTAGCGGCAATGAGCAGTTCTTC. Protein: CASSQDRATSGNEQFF.

The CDR3 DNA reads TGCGCCAGCAGCCAAGATCTGGGGACAGGGTCCTACAATGAGCAGTTCTTC. It is translated as CASSQDLGTGSYNEQFF. The chain links TRBV4-3 to TRBJ2-1, with TRBD1 matching 9 bases. The CDR3 spans 17 residues. The V gene's germline CDR1 is LGHNA and CDR2 YSLEER. V was clipped by 0 bases and J by 1 base; unmatched bases: 4.